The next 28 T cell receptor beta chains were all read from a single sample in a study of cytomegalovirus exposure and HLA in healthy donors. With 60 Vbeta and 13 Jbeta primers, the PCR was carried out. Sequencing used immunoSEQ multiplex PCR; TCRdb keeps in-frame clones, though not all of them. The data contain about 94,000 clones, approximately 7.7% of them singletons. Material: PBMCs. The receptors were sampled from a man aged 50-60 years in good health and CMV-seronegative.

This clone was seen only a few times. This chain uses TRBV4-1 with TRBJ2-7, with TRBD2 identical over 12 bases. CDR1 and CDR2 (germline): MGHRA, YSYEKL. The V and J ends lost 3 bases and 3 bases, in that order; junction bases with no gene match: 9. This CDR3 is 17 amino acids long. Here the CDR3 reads CASSHVSGLAGIYEQYF. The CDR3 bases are TGCGCCAGCAGCCACGTATCCGGACTAGCGGGGATCTACGAGCAGTACTTC.

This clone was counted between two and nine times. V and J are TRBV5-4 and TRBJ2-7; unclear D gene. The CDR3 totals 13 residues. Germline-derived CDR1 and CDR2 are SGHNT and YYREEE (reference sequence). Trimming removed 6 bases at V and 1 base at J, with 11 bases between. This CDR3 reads CASTFHGSYEQYF. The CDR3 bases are TGTGCCAGCACCTTTCACGGTTCCTACGAGCAGTACTTC. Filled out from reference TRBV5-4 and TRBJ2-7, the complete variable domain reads ETGVTQSPTHLIKTRGQQVTLRCSSQSGHNTVSWYQQALGQGPQFIFQYYREEENGRGNFPPRFSGLQFPNYSSELNVNALELDDSALYLCASTFHGSYEQYFGPGTRLTVT.

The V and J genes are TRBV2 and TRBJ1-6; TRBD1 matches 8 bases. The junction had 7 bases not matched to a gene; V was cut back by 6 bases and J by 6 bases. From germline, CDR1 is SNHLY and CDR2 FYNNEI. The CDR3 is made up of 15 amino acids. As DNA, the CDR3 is TGTGCCAGCAGGACAAGGACAGGGCCTAATTCACCCCTCCACTTT. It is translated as CASRTRTGPNSPLHF.

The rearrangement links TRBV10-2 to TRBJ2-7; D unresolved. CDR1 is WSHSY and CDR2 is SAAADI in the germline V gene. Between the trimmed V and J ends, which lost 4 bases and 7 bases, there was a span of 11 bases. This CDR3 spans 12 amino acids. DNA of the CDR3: TGCGCCAGCAGTGTGGGCGCCTCGGAGCAGTACTTC. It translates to CASSVGASEQYF.

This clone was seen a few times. CDR3 region: CASSPGTVTYEQYF. The DNA for the CDR3 is TGTGCCAGCAGCCCAGGGACAGTAACCTACGAGCAGTACTTC. The chain is built from TRBV7-8 and TRBJ2-7; 7 bases are shared with TRBD1. This CDR3 is built from 14 residues. The ends lost 5 bases at V and 2 bases at J; junction bases unmatched: 6. Germline-derived CDR1 and CDR2 are SGHVS and FQNEAQ.

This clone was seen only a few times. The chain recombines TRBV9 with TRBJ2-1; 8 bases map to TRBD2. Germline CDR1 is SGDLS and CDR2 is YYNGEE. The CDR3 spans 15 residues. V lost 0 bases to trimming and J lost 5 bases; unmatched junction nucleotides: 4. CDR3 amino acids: CASSVEGLGDNEQFF. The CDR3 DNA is TGTGCCAGCAGCGTAGAGGGACTAGGAGACAATGAGCAGTTCTTC.

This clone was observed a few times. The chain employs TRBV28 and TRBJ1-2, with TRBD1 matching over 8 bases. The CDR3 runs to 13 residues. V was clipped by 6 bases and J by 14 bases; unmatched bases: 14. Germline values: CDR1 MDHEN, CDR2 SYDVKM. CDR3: CASSTGTGTVWTF. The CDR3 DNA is TGTGCCAGCAGCACCGGGACAGGCACTGTCTGGACCTTC.

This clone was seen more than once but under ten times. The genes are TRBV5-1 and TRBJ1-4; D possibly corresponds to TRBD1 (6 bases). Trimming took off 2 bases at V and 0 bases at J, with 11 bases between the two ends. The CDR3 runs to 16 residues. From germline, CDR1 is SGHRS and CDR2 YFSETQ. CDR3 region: CASSFTGFPTNEKLFF. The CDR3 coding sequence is TGCGCCAGCAGCTTCACAGGGTTTCCAACTAATGAAAAACTGTTTTTT. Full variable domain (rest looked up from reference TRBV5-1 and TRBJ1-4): KAGVTQTPRYLIKTRGQQVTLSCSPISGHRSVSWYQQTPGQGLQFLFEYFSETQRNKGNFPGRFSGRQFSNSRSEMNVSTLELGDSALYLCASSFTGFPTNEKLFFGSGTQLSVL.

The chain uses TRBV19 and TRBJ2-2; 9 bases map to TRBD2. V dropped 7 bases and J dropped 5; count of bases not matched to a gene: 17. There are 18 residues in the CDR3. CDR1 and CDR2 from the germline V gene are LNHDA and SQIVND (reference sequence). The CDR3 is CASNSGGRGGRRTGELFF. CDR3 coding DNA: TGTGCCAGTAACAGCGGGGGGCGGGGCGGGAGAAGGACCGGGGAGCTGTTTTTT.

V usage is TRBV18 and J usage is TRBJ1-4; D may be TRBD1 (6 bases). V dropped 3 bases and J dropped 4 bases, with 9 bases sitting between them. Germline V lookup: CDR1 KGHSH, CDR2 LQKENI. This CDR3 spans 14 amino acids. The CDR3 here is CASSPQGSNEKLFF. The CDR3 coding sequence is TGTGCCAGCTCACCTCAGGGGAGTAATGAAAAACTGTTTTTT.

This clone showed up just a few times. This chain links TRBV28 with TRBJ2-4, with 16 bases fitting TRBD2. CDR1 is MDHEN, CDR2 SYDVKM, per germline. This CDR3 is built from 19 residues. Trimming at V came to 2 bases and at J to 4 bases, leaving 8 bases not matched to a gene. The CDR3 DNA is TGTGCCAGCAGTTTACGGGGACTAGCGGGAGGGCCGTCTAAAAACATTCAGTACTTC. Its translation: CASSLRGLAGGPSKNIQYF.

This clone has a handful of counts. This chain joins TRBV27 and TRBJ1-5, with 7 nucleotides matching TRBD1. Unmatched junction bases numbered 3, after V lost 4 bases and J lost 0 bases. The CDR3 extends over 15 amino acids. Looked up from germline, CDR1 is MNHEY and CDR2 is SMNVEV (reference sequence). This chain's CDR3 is CASSSGTDSNQPQHF. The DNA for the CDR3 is TGTGCCAGCAGTTCCGGGACAGATAGCAATCAGCCCCAGCATTTT.

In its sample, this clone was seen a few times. The CDR3 DNA is TGCAGCGTTGCGGGACAGGGAGGCAATGAGCAGTTCTTC. It yields the protein CSVAGQGGNEQFF. The chain joins TRBV29-1 to TRBJ2-1; 9 nucleotides match TRBD1. The CDR3 runs 13 residues. Germline CDR1 and CDR2: SQVTM and ANQGSEA. J lost 6 bases, V lost 4 bases, and 4 bases had no gene match.

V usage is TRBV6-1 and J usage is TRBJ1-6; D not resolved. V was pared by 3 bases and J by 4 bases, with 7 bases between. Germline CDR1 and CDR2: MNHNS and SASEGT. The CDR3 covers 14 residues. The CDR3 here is CASSDEGYNSPLHF. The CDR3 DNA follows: TGTGCCAGCAGTGACGAGGGTTATAATTCACCCCTCCACTTT.

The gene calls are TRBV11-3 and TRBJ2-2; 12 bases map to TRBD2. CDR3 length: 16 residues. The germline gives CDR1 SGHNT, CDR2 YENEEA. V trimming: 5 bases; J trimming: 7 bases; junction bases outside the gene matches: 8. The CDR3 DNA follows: TGTGCCAGCAGCAAACTAGCGGGAGGACTGGGCGGGGAGCTGTTTTTT. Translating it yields CASSKLAGGLGGELFF.

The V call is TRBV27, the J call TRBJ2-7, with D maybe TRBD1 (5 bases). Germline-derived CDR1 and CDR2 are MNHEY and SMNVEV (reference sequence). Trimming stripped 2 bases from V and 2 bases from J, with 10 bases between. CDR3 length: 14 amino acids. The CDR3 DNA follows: TGTGCCAGCAGTTTAAGCAGGGTAGCCTACGAGCAGTACTTC. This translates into CASSLSRVAYEQYF.

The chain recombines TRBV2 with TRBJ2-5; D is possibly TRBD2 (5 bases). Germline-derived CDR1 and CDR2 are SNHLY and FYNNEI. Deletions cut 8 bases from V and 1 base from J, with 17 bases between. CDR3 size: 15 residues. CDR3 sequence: CASGLSPIPQETQYF. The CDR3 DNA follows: TGTGCCAGCGGACTTTCACCAATCCCCCAAGAGACCCAGTACTTC.

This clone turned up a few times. DNA for the CDR3: TGCGCCAGCAGTGAGTCTGCCGGAGATAATTCACCCCTCCACTTT. Protein: CASSESAGDNSPLHF. The chain is built from TRBV10-1 and TRBJ1-6; no definite D call. CDR1 is WNHNN and CDR2 is SYGVQD in the germline V gene (reference sequence). The CDR3 consists of 15 residues. Trimming removed 0 bases at V and 5 bases at J, with 8 bases between.

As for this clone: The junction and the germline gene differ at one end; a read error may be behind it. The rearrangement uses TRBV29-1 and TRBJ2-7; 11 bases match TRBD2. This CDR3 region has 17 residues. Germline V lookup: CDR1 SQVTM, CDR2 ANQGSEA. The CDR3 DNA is TGCAGCGTTGAAGTGGGGAGTCGTGGGGGACTAGCGGCCCCCCGGCACTTC. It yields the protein CSVEVGSRGGLAAPRHF.

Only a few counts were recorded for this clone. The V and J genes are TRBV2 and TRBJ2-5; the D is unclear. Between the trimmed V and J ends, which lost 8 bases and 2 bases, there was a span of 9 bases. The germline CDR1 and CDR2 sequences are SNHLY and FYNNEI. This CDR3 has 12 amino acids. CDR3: CASGPDQETQYF. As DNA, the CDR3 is TGTGCCAGCGGGCCCGATCAAGAGACCCAGTACTTC.

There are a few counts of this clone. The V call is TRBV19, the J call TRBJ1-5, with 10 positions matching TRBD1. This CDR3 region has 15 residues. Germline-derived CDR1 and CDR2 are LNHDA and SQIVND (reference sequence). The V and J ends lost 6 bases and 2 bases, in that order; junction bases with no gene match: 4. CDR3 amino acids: CASRLGTGGNQPQHF. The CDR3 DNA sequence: TGTGCCAGTAGGCTAGGGACAGGGGGCAATCAGCCCCAGCATTTT.

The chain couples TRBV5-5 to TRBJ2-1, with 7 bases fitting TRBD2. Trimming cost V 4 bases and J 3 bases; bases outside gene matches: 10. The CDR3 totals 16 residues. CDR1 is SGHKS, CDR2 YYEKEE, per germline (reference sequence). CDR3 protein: CASSTGVGGGYNEQFF. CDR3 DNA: TGTGCCAGCAGCACCGGAGTGGGCGGGGGCTACAATGAGCAGTTCTTC.

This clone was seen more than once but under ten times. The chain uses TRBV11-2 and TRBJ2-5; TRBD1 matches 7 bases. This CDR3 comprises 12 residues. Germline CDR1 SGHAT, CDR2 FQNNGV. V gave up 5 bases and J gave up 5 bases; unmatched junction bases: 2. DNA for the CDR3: TGTGCCAGCAGCCGCAGGGGGGAGACCCAGTACTTC. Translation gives CASSRRGETQYF.

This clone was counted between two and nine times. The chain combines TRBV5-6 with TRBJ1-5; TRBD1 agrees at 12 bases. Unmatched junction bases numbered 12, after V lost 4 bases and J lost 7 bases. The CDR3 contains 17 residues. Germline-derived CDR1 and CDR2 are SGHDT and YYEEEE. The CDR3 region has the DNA TGTGCCAGCAGCGCTACCGGGACAGGGGGCTTCGGGCAGCCCCAGCATTTT. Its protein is CASSATGTGGFGQPQHF.

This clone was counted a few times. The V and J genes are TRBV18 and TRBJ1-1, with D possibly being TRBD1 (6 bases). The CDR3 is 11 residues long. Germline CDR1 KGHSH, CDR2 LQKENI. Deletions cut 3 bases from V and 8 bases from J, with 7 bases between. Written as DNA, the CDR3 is TGTGCCAGCTCACCCGGGACAGAAGCTTTCTTT. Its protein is CASSPGTEAFF.

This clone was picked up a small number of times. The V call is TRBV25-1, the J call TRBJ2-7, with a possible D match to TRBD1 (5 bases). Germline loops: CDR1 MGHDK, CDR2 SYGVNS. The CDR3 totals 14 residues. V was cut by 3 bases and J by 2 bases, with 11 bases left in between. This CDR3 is CASSDSTVAYEQYF. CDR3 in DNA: TGTGCCAGCAGTGATTCGACAGTCGCCTACGAGCAGTACTTC.

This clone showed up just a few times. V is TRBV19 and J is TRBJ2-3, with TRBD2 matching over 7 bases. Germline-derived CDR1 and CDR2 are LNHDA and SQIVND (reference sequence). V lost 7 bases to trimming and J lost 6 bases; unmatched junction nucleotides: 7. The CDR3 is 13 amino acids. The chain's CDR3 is CASTNIGGDTQYF. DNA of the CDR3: TGTGCCAGTACTAATATCGGGGGGGATACGCAGTATTTT. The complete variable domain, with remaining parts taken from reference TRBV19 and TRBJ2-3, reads DGGITQSPKYLFRKEGQNVTLSCEQNLNHDAMYWYRQDPGQGLRLIYYSQIVNDFQKGDIAEGYSVSREKKESFPLTVTSAQKNPTAFYLCASTNIGGDTQYFGPGTRLTVL.

The CDR3 is CASGPGQGMGEAFF. The CDR3 DNA reads TGTGCCAGCGGTCCGGGACAGGGGATGGGTGAAGCTTTCTTT. The rearrangement uses TRBV2 and TRBJ1-1, with 10 bases identical to TRBD1. The CDR3 length is 14 residues. V shed 8 bases, J shed 7 bases, and the junction held 10 bases outside the gene matches. The germline CDR1 and CDR2 sequences are SNHLY and FYNNEI.